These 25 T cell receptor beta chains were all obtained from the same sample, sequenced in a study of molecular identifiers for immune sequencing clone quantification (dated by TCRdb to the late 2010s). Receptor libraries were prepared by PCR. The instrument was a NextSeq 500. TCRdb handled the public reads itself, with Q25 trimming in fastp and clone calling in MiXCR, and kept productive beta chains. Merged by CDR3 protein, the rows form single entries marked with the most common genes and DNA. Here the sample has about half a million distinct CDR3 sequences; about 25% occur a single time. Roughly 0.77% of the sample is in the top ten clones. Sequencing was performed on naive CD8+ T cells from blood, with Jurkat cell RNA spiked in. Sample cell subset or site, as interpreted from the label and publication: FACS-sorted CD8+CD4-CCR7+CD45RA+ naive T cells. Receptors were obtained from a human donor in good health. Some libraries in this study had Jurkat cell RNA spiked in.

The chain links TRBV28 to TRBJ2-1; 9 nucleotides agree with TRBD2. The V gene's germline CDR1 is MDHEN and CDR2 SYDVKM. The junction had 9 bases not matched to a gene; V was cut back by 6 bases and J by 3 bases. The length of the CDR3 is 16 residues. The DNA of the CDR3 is TGTGCCAGCAGACCCTGGATTAGCGGGAGCTACAATGAGCAGTTCTTC. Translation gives CASRPWISGSYNEQFF.

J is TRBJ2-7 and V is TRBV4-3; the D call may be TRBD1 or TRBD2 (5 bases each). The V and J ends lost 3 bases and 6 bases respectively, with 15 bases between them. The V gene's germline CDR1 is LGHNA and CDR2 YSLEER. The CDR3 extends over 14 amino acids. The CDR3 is CASSHFEGNREQYF. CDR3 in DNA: TGCGCCAGCAGCCACTTCGAGGGGAACCGCGAGCAGTACTTC.

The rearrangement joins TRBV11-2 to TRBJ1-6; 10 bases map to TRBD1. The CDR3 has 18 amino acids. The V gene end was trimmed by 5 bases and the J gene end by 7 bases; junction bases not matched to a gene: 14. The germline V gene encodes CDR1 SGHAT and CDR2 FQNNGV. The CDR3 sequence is CASSPGTGAGLSNSPLHF. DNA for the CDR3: TGTGCCAGCAGCCCCGGGACAGGGGCCGGACTATCGAATTCACCCCTCCACTTT.

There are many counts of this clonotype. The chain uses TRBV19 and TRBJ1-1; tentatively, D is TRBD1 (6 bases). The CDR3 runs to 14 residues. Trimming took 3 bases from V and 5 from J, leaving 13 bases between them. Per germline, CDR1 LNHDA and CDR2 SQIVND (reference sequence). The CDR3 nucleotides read TGTGCCAGTAGTATCTCAGGGGCGGGGACTGAAGCTTTCTTT. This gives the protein CASSISGAGTEAFF.

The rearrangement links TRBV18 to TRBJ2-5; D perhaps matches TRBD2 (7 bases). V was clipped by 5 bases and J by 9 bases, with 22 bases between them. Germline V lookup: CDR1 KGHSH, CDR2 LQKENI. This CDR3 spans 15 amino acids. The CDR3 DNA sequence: TGTGCCAGCTCATCTGGACTAGACGGCTGGGGGCCCCAGTACTTC. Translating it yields CASSSGLDGWGPQYF.

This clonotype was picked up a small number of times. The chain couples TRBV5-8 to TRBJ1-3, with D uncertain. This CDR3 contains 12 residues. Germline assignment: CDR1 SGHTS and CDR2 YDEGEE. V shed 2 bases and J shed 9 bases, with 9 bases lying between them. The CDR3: CASSLGQTTIYF. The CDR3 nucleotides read TGTGCCAGCAGCTTAGGCCAGACCACCATATATTTT.

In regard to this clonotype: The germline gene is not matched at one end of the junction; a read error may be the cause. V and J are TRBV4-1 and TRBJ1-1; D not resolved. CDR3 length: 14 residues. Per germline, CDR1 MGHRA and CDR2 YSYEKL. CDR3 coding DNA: TGCGCCAGCAGCCAAGACCCCTTTAACACTGACGCTTTCTTT. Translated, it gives CASSQDPFNTDAFF.

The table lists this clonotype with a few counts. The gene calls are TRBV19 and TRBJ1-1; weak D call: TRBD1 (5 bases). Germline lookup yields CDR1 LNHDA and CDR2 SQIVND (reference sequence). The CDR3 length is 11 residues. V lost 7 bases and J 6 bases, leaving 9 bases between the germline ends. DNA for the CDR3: TGTGCCAGTACCCGGGGACCTGAAGCTTTCTTT. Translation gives CASTRGPEAFF.

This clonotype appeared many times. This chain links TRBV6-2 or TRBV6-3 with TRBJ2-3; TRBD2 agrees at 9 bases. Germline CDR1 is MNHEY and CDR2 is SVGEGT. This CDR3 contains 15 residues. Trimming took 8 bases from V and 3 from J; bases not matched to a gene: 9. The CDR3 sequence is CASGSGSHVTDTQYF. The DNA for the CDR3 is TGTGCCAGCGGTAGCGGGAGCCATGTTACAGATACGCAGTATTTT.

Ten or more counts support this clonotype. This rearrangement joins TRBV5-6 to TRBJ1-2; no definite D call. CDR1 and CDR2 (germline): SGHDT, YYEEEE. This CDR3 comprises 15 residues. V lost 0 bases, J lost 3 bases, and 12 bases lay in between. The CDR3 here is CASSLEESGDYGYTF. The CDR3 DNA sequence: TGTGCCAGCAGCTTGGAAGAATCTGGCGACTATGGCTACACCTTC.

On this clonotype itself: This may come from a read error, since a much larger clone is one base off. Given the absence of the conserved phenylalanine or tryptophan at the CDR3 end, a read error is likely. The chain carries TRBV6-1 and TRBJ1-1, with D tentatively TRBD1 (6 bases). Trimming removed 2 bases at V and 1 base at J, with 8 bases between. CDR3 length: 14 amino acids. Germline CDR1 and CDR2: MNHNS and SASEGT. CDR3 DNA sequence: TGTGCCAGCAGTGAAAGGGGACAGAACACTGAAGCTTTCTTA. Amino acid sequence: CASSERGQNTEAFL.

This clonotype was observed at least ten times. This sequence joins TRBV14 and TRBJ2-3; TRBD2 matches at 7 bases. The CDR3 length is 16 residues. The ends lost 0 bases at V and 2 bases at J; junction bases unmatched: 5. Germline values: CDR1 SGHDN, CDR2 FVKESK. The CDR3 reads CASSQEQAGITDTQYF. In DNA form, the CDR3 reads TGTGCCAGCAGCCAAGAGCAAGCGGGGATCACAGATACGCAGTATTTT.

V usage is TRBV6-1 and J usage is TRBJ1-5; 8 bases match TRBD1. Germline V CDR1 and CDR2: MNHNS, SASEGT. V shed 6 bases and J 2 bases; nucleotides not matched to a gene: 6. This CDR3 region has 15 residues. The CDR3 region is CASRGQAKRNQPQHF. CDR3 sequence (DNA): TGTGCCAGCAGGGGACAGGCGAAACGCAATCAGCCCCAGCATTTT.

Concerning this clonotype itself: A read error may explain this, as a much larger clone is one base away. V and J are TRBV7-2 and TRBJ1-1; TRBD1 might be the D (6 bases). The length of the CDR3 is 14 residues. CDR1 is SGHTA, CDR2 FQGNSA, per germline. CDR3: CASRVMGRDTEAYF. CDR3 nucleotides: TGTGCCAGCAGAGTGATGGGCAGGGACACTGAAGCTTACTTT.

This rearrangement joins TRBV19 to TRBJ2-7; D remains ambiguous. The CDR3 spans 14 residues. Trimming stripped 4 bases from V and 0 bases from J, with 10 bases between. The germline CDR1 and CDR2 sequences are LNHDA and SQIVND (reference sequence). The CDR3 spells CASSTQVSSYEQYF. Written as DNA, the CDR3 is TGTGCCAGTAGTACACAAGTGTCCTCCTACGAGCAGTACTTC.

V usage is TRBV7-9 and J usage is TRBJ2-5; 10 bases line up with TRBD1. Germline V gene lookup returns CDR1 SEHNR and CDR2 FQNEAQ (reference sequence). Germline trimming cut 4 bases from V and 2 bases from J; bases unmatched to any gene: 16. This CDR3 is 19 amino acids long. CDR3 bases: TGTGCCAGCAGCTCCGTGTTTTTGACAGGGGGCTGGCGTCAAGAGACCCAGTACTTC. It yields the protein CASSSVFLTGGWRQETQYF.

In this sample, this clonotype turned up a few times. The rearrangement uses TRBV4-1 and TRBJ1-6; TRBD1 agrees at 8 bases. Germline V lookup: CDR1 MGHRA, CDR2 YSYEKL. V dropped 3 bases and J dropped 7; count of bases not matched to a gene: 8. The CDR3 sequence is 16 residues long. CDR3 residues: CASSQTAGQVNSPLHF. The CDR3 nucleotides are TGCGCCAGCAGCCAGACGGCGGGACAGGTAAATTCACCCCTCCACTTT.

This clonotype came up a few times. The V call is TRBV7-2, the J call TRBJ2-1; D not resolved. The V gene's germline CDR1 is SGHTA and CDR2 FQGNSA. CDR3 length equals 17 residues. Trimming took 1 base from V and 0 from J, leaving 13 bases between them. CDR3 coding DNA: TGTGCCAGCAGCTTAGACTTAGGCGGAGTCTCCTACAATGAGCAGTTCTTC. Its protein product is CASSLDLGGVSYNEQFF. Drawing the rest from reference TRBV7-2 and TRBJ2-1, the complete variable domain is GAGVSQSPSNKVTEKGKDVELRCDPISGHTALYWYRQSLGQGLEFLIYFQGNSAPDKSGLPSDRFSAERTGGSVSTLTIQRTQQEDSAVYLCASSLDLGGVSYNEQFFGPGTRLTVL.

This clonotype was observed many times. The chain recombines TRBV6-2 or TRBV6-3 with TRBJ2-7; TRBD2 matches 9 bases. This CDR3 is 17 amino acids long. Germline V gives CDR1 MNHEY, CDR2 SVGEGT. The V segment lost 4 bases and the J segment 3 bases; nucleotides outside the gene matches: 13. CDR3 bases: TGTGCCAGCAGTTCACTCGAACCGGGACTAGCTCTCTACGAGCAGTACTTC. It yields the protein CASSSLEPGLALYEQYF.

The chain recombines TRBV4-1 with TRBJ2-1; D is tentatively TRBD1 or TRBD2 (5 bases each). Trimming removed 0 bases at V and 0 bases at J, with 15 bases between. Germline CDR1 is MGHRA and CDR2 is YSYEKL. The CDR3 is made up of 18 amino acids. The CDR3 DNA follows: TGCGCCAGCAGCCAAGACAATCGGGGCTTCAGCTCCTACAATGAGCAGTTCTTC. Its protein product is CASSQDNRGFSSYNEQFF.

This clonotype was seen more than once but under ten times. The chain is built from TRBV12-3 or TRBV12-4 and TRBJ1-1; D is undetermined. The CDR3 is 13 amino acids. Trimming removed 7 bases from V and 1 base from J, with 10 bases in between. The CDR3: CASKPLENTEAFF. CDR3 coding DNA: TGTGCCAGCAAGCCTCTGGAGAACACTGAAGCTTTCTTT.

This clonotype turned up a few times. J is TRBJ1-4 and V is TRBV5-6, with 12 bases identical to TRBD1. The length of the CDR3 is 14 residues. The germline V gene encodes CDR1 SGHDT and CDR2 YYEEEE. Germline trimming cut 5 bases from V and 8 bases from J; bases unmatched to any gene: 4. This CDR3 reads CASSRDRGREKLFF. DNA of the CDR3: TGTGCCAGCAGTCGGGACAGGGGGCGCGAAAAACTGTTTTTT.

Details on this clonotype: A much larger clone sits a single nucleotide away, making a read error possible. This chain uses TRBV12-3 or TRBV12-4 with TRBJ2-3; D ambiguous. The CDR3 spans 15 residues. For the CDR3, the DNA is TGTACCAGCACCGTGGGGTCGTCTAGCACAGATACGCAGTATTTT. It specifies CTSTVGSSSTDTQYF.

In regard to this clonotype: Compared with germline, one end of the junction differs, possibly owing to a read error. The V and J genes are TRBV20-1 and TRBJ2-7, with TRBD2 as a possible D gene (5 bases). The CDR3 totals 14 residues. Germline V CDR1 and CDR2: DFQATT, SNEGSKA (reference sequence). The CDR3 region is CGASAGVYSYEQYF. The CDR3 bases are TGCGGTGCTAGTGCGGGCGTTTACTCCTACGAGCAGTACTTC.

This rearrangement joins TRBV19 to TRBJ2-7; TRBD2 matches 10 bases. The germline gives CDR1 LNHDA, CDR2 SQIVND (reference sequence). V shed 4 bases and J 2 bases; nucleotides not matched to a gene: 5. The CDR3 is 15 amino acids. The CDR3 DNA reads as TGTGCCAGTAGTACCCAAGCGGGAGGGCCCTACGAGCAGTACTTC. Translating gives CASSTQAGGPYEQYF.